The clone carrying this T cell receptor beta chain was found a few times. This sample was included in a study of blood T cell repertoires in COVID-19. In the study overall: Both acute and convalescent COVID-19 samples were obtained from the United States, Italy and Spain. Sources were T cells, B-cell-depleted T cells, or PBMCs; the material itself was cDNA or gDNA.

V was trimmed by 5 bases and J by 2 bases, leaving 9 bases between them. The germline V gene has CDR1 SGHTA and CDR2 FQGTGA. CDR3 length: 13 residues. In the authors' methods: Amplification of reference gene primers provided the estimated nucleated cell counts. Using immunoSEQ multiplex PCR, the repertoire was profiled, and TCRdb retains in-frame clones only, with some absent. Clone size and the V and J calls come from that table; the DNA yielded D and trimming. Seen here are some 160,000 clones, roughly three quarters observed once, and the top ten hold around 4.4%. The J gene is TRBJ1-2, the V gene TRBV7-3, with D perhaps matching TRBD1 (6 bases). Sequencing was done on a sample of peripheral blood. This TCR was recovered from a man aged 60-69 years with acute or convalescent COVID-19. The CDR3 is CASSEQGNYGYTF. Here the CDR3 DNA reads TGTGCCAGCAGCGAACAGGGAAACTATGGCTACACCTTC.